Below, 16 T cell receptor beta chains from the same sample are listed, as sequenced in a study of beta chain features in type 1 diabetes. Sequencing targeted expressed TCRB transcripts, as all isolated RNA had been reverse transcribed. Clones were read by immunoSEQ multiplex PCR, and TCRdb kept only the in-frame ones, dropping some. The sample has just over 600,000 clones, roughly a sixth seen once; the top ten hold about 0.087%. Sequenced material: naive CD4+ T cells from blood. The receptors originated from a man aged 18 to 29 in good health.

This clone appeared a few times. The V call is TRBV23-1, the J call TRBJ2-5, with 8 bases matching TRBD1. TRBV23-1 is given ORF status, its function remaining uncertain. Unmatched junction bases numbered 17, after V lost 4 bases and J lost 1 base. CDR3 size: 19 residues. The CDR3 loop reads CASSPRRQGMVSPQETQYF. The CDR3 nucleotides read TGCGCCAGCAGTCCCCGCCGACAGGGGATGGTTTCTCCCCAAGAGACCCAGTACTTC.

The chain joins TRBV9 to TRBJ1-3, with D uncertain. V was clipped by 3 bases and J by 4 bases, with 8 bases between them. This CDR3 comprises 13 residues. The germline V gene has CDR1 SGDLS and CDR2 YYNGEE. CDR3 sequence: CASSDTRGNTIYF. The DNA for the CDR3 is TGTGCCAGCAGCGATACAAGGGGAAACACCATATATTTT.

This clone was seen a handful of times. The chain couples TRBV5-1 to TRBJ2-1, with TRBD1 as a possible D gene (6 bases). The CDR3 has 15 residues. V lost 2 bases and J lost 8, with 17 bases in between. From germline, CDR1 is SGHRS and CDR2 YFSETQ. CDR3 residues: CASSLQGTGLYEQFF. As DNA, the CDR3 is TGCGCCAGCAGCTTACAGGGCACCGGACTCTATGAGCAGTTCTTC. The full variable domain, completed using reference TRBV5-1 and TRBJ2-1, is KAGVTQTPRYLIKTRGQQVTLSCSPISGHRSVSWYQQTPGQGLQFLFEYFSETQRNKGNFPGRFSGRQFSNSRSEMNVSTLELGDSALYLCASSLQGTGLYEQFFGPGTRLTVL.

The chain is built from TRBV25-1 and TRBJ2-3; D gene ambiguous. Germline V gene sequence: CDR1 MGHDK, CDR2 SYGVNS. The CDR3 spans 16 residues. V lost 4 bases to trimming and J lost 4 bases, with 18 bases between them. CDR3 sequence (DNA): TGTGCCAGCAGTGCCGCTCTCGCAGGTGGGGCAGATACGCAGTATTTT. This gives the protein CASSAALAGGADTQYF.

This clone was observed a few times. CDR3 residues: CASSQELGVGTGRRDEQFF. The CDR3 bases are TGTGCCAGCAGCCAAGAATTGGGTGTTGGGACAGGGCGTAGGGATGAGCAGTTCTTC. V gene TRBV4-2 combines with J gene TRBJ2-1; TRBD1 matches at 9 bases. Trimming took 0 bases from V and 8 from J; bases not matched to a gene: 17. Looked up from germline, CDR1 is LGHNA and CDR2 is YNFKEQ. CDR3 size: 19 residues.

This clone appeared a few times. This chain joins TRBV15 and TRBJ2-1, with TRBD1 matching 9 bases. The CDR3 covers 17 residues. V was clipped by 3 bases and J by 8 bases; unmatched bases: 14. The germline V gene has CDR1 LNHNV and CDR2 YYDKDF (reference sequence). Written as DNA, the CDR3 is TGTGCCACCAGCAGTGACCAGGGGACAGGGTTTTCGGATGAGCAGTTCTTC. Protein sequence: CATSSDQGTGFSDEQFF. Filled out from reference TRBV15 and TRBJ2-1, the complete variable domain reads DAMVIQNPRYQVTQFGKPVTLSCSQTLNHNVMYWYQQKSSQAPKLLFHYYDKDFNNEADTPDNFQSRRPNTSFCFLDIRSPGLGDTAMYLCATSSDQGTGFSDEQFFGPGTRLTVL.

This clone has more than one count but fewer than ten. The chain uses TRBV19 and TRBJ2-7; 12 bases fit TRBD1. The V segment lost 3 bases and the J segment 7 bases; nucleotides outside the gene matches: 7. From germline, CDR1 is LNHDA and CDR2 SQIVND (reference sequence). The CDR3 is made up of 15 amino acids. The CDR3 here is CASSIVGQGAGEQYF. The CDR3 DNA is TGTGCCAGTAGTATTGTGGGACAGGGGGCCGGGGAGCAGTACTTC.

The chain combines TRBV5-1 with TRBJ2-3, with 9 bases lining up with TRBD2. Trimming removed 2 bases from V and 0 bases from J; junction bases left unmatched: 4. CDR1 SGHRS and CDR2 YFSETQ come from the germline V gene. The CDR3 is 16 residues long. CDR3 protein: CASSFPGLASTDTQYF. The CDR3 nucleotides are TGCGCCAGCAGCTTTCCGGGACTAGCTAGCACAGATACGCAGTATTTT.

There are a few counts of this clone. The DNA of the CDR3 is TGTGCCAGCAGCTTAACGTCGCAGCCTCGAGGCACTGAAGCTTTCTTT. It specifies CASSLTSQPRGTEAFF. The V call is TRBV7-3, the J call TRBJ1-1; D call uncertain. The V gene lost 0 bases and the J gene lost 4 bases, with 15 bases spanning the gap. This CDR3 has 16 residues. From germline, CDR1 is SGHTA and CDR2 FQGTGA.

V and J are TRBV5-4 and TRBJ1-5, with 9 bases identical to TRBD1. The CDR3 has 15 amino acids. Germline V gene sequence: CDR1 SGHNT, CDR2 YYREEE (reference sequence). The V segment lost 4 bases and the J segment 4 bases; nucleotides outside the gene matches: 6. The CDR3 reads CASSAGQGFNQPQHF. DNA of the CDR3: TGTGCCAGCAGCGCGGGACAGGGATTTAATCAGCCCCAGCATTTT.

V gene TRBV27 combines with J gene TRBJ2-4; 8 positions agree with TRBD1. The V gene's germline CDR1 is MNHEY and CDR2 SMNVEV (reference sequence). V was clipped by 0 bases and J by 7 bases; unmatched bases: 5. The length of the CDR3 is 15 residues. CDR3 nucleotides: TGTGCCAGCAGTTTATCCAGAACAGGGGGTAACATTCAGTACTTC. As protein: CASSLSRTGGNIQYF.

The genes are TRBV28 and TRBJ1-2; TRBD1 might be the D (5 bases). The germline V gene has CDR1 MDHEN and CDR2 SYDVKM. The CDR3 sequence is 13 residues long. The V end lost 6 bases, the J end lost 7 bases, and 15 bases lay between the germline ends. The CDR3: CASRIPGTGGYTF. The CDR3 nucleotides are TGTGCCAGCAGAATTCCAGGGACCGGTGGCTACACCTTC.

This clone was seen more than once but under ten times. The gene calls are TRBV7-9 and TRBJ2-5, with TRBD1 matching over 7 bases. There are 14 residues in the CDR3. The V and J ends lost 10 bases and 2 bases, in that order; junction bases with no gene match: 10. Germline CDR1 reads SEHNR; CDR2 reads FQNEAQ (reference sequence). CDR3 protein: CATRDRAWQETQYF. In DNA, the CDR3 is TGTGCCACCCGGGACAGAGCGTGGCAAGAGACCCAGTACTTC.

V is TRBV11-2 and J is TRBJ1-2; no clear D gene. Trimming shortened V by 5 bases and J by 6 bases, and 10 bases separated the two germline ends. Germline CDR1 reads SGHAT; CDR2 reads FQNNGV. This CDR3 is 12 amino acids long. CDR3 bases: TGTGCCAGCAGCGCTACGTGGGATGGCTACACCTTC. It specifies CASSATWDGYTF.

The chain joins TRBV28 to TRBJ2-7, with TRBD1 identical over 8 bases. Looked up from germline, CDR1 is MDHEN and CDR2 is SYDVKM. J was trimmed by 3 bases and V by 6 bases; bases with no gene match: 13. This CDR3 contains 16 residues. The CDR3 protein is CASSPPDRVGGYEQYF. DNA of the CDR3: TGTGCCAGCAGCCCCCCGGACAGGGTAGGAGGCTACGAGCAGTACTTC.

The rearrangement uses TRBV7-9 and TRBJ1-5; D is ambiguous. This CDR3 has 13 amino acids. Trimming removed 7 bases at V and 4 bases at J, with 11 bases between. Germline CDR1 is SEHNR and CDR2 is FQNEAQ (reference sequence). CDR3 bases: TGTGCCAGCACGGCCCTTGGGAATCAGCCCCAGCATTTT. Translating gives CASTALGNQPQHF.